This record covers a single T cell receptor beta chain. Germline V gene data show CDR1 as MNHEY and CDR2 as SMNVEV (reference sequence). V was pared by 4 bases and J by 2 bases, with 13 bases between. The CDR3 covers 15 residues. The data are from a study of control samples from healthy donors and cancer patients. Measured with immunoSEQ multiplex PCR; TCRdb has only the in-frame clones, and not every one. The table includes roughly 41,000 clones, approximately 94% detected once. The TCR comes from a man between 60 and 70 years old in good health. The genes are TRBV27 and TRBJ2-3, with no clear D. The material sequenced was blood. The CDR3 coding sequence is TGTGCCAGCAGTTCCGGAGTTCCAAACACAGATACGCAGTATTTT. It yields the protein CASSSGVPNTDTQYF.